This T cell receptor (beta chain) was obtained from a study of shared clonotypes between healthy human individuals. Overall study findings and caveats: On the whole, naive subsets had larger estimated richness than memory subsets had. Non-shared clonotypes had lower generation probabilities than those shared by all four donors. Sorted-subset samples were not fully sequenced, rarefaction indicated.

Comments on this clone: The target antigen is unknown. Given the absence of the conserved phenylalanine or tryptophan at the CDR3 end, a read error is likely.

A CD45RA-negative memory subset and a CD45RA+ naive subset were separated from the CD4+ cells. The length of the CDR3 is 15 residues. Germline loops: CDR1 MDHEN, CDR2 SYDVKM. The V gene lost 4 bases and the J gene lost 2 bases, with 15 bases spanning the gap. Produced via immunoSEQ multiplex PCR; TCRdb's table is partial and in-frame only. The sample has about 530,000 clones; almost 97% are singletons. The sample consisted of naive CD4+ T cells sorted from blood. The subset here: CD45RA+ positively selected. The rearrangement links TRBV28 to TRBJ2-7; the D gene is possibly TRBD1 (6 bases). The TCR originated in a young woman in good health. The CDR3 DNA reads as TGTGCCAGCAGTTCCGGGACAACCGCTACCTACGAGCAGTACCTC. This codes for CASSSGTTATYEQYL.